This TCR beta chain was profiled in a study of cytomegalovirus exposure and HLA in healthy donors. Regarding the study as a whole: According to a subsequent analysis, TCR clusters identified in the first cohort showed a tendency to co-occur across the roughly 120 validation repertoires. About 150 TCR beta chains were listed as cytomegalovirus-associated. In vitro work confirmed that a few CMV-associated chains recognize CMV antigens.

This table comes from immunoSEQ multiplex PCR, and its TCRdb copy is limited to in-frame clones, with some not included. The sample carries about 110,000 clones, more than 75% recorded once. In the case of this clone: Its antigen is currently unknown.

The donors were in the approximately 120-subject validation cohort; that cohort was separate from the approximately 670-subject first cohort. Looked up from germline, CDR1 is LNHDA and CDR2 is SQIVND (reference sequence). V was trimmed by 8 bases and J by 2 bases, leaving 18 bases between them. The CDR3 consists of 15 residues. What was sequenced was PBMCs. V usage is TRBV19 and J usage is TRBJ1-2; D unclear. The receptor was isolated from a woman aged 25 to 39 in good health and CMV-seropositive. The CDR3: CASRSQLAGNYGYTF. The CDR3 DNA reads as TGTGCCAGTCGGTCGCAGCTAGCTGGGAACTATGGCTACACCTTC.